The entry below describes one TCR beta chain. As yet, its antigen is unknown. This record comes from a study of early T cells in non-severe SARS-CoV-2 infection. Study details: From unsorted whole blood, bulk RNA was sequenced, and the chains remained unpaired. Study-wide points: Clonotype matching in VDJdb favored anti-spike CD8 responses and did not capture private and CD4 specificities.

Per the germline V gene, CDR1 is MNHEY and CDR2 is SVGAGI. Trimming left V 6 bases short and J 5 bases short, with 13 bases between. CDR3 length: 13 residues. cDNA molecules, individually, were tagged with unique molecular identifiers. TCRdb reprocessed the 5' RACE reads via MiXCR and lists one record per CDR3 protein. The repertoire holds tens of thousands of distinct CDR3 sequences, with 4.5% as singletons. Sequenced sample: whole blood. This receptor was obtained from an adult who was a healthcare worker with PCR-confirmed SARS-CoV-2 infection or an uninfected control (not recorded which). The chain has TRBV6-5 and TRBJ1-2; the D gene is possibly TRBD1 (6 bases). The CDR3 nucleotides are TGTGCCAGCAGGTCCCAGGGGACGTATGGCTACACCTTC. It encodes CASRSQGTYGYTF.